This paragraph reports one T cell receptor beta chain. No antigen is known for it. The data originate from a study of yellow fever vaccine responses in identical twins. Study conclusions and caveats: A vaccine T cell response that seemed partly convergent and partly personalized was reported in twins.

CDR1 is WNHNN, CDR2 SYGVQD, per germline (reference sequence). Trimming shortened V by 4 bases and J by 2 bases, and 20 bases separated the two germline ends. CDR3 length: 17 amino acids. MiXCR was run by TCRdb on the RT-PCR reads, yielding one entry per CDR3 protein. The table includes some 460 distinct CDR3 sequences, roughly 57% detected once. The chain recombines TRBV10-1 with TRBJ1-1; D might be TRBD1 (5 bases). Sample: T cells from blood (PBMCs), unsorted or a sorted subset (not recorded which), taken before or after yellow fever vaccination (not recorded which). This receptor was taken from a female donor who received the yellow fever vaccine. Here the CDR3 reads CASSGPGEGPSNTEAFF. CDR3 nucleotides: TGCGCCAGCAGTGGGCCAGGTGAGGGGCCGAGTAACACTGAAGCTTTCTTT.